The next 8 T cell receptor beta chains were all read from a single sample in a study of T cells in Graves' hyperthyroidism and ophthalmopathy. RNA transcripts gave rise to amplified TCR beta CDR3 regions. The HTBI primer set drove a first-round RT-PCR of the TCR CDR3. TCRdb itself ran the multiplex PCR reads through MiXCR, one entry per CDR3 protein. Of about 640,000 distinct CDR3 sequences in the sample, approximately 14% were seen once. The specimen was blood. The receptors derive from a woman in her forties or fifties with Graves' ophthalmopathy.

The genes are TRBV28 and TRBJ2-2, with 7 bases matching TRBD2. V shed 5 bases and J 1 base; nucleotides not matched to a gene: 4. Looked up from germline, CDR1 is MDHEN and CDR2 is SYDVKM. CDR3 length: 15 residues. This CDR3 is CASSRDYRNTGELFF. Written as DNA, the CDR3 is TGTGCCAGCAGTCGGGACTACCGGAACACCGGGGAGCTGTTTTTT.

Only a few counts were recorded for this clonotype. The CDR3 protein is CASSPRWGGEQYF. Here the CDR3 DNA reads TGTGCCAGCAGTCCGCGATGGGGGGGCGAGCAGTACTTC. V is TRBV12-3 or TRBV12-4 and J is TRBJ2-7, with TRBD2 identical over 7 bases. This CDR3 contains 13 residues. V dropped 5 bases and J dropped 6; count of bases not matched to a gene: 7.

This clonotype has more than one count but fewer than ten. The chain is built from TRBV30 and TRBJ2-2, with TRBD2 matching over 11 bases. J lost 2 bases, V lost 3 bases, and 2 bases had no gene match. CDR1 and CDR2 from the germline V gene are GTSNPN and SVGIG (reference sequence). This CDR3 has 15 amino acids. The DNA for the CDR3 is TGTGCCTGGAGGGGACTAGCGGAAAACACCGGGGAGCTGTTTTTT. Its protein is CAWRGLAENTGELFF.

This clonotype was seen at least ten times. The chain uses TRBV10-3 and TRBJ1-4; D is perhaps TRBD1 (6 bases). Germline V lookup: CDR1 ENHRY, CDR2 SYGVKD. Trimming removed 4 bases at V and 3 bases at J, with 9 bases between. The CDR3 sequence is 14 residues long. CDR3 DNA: TGTGCCATCAGTGCCCAGGGGTCTAATGAAAAACTGTTTTTT. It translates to CAISAQGSNEKLFF.

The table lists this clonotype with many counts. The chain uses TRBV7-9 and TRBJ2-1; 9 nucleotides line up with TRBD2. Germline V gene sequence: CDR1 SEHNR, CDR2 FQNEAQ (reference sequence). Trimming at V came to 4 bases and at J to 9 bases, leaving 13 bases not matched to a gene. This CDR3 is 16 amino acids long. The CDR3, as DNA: TGTGCCAGCAGCTCCCAGAGCGGGAGGCCTCCCCTTGAGCAGTTCTTC. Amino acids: CASSSQSGRPPLEQFF.

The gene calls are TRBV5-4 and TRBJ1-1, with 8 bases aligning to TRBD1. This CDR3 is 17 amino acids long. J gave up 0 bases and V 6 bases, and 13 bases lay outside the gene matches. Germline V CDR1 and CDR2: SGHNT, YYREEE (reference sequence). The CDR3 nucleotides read TGTGCCAGCACCAGAGGACAGGGAAGAATTATGAACACTGAAGCTTTCTTT. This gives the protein CASTRGQGRIMNTEAFF.

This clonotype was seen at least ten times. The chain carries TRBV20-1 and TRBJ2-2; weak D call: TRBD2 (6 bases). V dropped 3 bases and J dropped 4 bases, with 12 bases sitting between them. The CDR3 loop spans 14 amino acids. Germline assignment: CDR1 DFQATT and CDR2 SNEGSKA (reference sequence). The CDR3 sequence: CSASVGRGTGELFF. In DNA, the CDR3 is TGCAGTGCTAGTGTCGGGAGAGGCACCGGGGAGCTGTTTTTT.

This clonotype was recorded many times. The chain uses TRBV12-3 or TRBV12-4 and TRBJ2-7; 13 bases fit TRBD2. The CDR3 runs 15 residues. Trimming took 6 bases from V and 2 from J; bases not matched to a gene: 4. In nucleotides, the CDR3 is TGTGCCAGCAGCGGACTAGCGGGAGTCCCCTACGAGCAGTACTTC. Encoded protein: CASSGLAGVPYEQYF.